Listed below are T cell receptor beta chains from one sample, sequenced in a study of T cell responses to AZD1222 COVID-19 vaccine. Profiling relied on immunoSEQ multiplex PCR, and the TCRdb table lists in-frame clones only, not all of them. The data hold about 180,000 clones, with roughly 91% observed a single time. Sequenced material: peripheral blood, taken 28 days after the second AZD1222 dose. The receptors here all came from an adult who received the AZD1222 COVID-19 vaccine. Both conserved end residues are trimmed from each CDR3.

V gene: TRBV20-1; J gene: TRBJ1-1; CDR3 protein: SASTHLNTEAF
V gene: TRBV7-5; J gene: TRBJ1-1; CDR3 protein: ARSSRGLNTEAF
V gene: TRBV5-1; J gene: TRBJ2-3; CDR3 protein: ASDEPAGSTDTQY
V gene: TRBV5-5; J gene: TRBJ2-2; CDR3 protein: ASSPTNLFTGELF
V gene: TRBV30; J gene: TRBJ1-1; CDR3 protein: AWSRGVGTEAF
V gene: TRBV5-1; J gene: TRBJ2-3; CDR3 protein: ASSLGLAGGMADTQY
V gene: TRBV21-1; J gene: TRBJ2-7; CDR3 protein: ASSKRYLAFSYEQY
V gene: TRBV25-1; J gene: TRBJ1-5; CDR3 protein: ASSDSGEIGDQPQH
V gene: TRBV5-4; J gene: TRBJ2-1; CDR3 protein: ASSSTSGHNEQF
V gene: TRBV25-1; J gene: TRBJ1-6; CDR3 protein: ASRDRGGSPLH
V gene: TRBV7-2; J gene: TRBJ1-2; CDR3 protein: ASSLFPGQGYGYT
V gene: TRBV7-9; J gene: TRBJ2-7; CDR3 protein: ASSLVSGHEQY
V gene: TRBV7-2; J gene: TRBJ1-5; CDR3 protein: ASSLVGQPQH
V gene: TRBV4-1; J gene: TRBJ2-2; CDR3 protein: ASSQDGLNTGELF
V gene: TRBV28; J gene: TRBJ1-5; CDR3 protein: ASSSAGTPSNQPQH
V gene: TRBV18; J gene: TRBJ2-3; CDR3 protein: ASSSQRYTDTQY
V gene: TRBV5-4; J gene: TRBJ2-5; CDR3 protein: ASSSGTGIKETQY
V gene: TRBV18; J gene: TRBJ2-1; CDR3 protein: ASSPRQGADNEQF
V gene: TRBV5-1; J gene: TRBJ2-7; CDR3 protein: ASSATGWSYEQY
V gene: TRBV10-3; J gene: TRBJ2-2; CDR3 protein: AISGAGANTGELF
V gene: TRBV10-3; J gene: TRBJ1-1; CDR3 protein: AISALARGGAEAF
V gene: TRBV7-9; J gene: TRBJ2-7; CDR3 protein: ASSLEAGGAHEQY
V gene: TRBV5-1; J gene: TRBJ2-3; CDR3 protein: ASSSGTHSTDTQY
V gene: TRBV5-6; J gene: TRBJ2-1; CDR3 protein: ASSLEQVAAYNEQF
V gene: TRBV19; J gene: TRBJ2-2; CDR3 protein: ASSIVVANTGELF
V gene: TRBV29-1; J gene: TRBJ2-7; CDR3 protein: SVSSGRTYEQY
V gene: TRBV5-4; J gene: TRBJ2-7; CDR3 protein: ASSTGTYNYEQY